The clone carrying this TCR beta chain occurred once. The record originates from a study of cytomegalovirus exposure and HLA in healthy donors. PCR amplification relied on 60 Vbeta primers (plus 13 Jbeta primers). Sequenced by immunoSEQ multiplex PCR; TCRdb stores in-frame clones only, minus some. The sample shows tens of thousands of clones, around 80% of them seen only once. The donors were healthy bone marrow donors. After removal of 3 bases from V and 3 bases from J, the junction contained 3 bases not matched to a gene. CDR1 is MNHEY, CDR2 SVGAGI, per germline. CDR3 length: 15 amino acids. V gene TRBV6-5 combines with J gene TRBJ2-1; 9 bases are shared with TRBD2. The receptor's source is a woman aged 18-30 years in good health and CMV-seronegative. The sample taken for sequencing was PBMCs. The CDR3 sequence: CASSYERGDYNEQFF. For the CDR3, the DNA is TGTGCCAGCAGTTATGAGCGGGGGGACTACAATGAGCAGTTCTTC.